Sequencing of this T cell receptor (beta chain) was carried out in a study of early T cells in non-severe SARS-CoV-2 infection (dated by TCRdb to 2020 to 2022). Context from the whole study: Because TCR sequencing was done on bulk RNA from unsorted whole blood, the alpha and beta chains could not be paired. Summary of the overall study and its limitations: VDJdb matching was skewed toward anti-spike CD8 responses and likely underestimated virus-specific expansions, missing private and CD4 specificities.

From the cysteine through the phenylalanine, the CDR3 covers 12 amino acids. Only CDR3 DNA remains: 36 bases, in frame from the first base. Clipping removes 8 bases from V and 4 bases from J, with 2 as the unmatched junction base count. CDR1 and CDR2 are drawn from the germline V gene: SGHVS, FNYEAQ. Set within a cohort of healthcare workers in London, UK, this nested case-control study involved weekly PCR testing of nasopharyngeal swabs along with blood sampling. Healthcare workers were enrolled in the week of the UK lockdown, from 23 to 31 March 2020, and were followed every week for up to roughly 15 weeks. Ten or more counts support this clonotype. Its cognate antigen has yet to be identified. No base quality values were provided; no much bigger clone lies one nucleotide off. The receptor library was made with 5' RACE. TCRdb lists the instrument as NextSeq 500. Unique molecular identifiers were attached to individual cDNA molecules in the TCR library protocol so that sequencing error and PCR bias could be corrected. Both TCR alpha and beta chains were sequenced, and tight co-correlation was observed between alpha and beta sequence abundances in each sample. For the original study's pipeline: Decombinator V4 was used to perform V gene, J gene and CDR3 annotation of TCR sequences. Expanded TCRs were defined as changing significantly between any two time points under a Poisson model with p below 0.0001. Abundances of TCRs were expressed as counts per million after normalisation to the total number of TCRs sequenced in each sample. TRAV1-2 paired with TRAJ12, TRAJ20 or TRAJ33 defined MAIT TCRs, while TRAV10 paired with TRAJ18 defined iNKT TCRs. VDJdb, accessed 1 November 2021, was searched for CMV, EBV and SARS-CoV-2 annotated TCRs, with TCRs annotated for multiple antigens excluded. TCRdb passed the public sequencing reads through fastp at Q25 and MiXCR, retaining productive beta sequences. A single entry per CDR3 protein holds the most common genes and DNA from its merged rows. These V and J calls derive from TCRdb rather than the authors' analysis. In this sample the table shows about 52,000 distinct CDR3 sequences, 9.5% to 11% of which occur a single time. About 13% of the sample is taken by the ten largest.

Sample: whole blood. The chain joins TRBV7-6 to TRBJ2-5, and 9 junctional nucleotides match TRBD2. This sequence was found in an adult who was a healthcare worker with PCR-confirmed SARS-CoV-2 infection or an uninfected control (not recorded which). The sequenced DNA: TGTGCCAGCCGCGGGGGGGCAGAGACCCAGTACTTC. It translates to CASRGGAETQYF.